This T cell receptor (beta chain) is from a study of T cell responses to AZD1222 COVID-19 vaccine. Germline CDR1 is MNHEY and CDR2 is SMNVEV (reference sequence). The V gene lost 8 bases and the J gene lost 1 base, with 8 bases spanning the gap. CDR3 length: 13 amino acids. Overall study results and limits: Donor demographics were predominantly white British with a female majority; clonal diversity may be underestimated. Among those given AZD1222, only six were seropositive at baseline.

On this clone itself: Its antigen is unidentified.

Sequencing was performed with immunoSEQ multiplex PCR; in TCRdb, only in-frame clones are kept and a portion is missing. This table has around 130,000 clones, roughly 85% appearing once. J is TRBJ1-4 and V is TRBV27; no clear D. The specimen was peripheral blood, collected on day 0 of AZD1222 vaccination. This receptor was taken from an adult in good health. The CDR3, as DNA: TGTGCCAGCCTAGACTTAACTAATGAAAAACTGTTTTTT. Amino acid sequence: CASLDLTNEKLFF.